This TCR beta chain was captured by sequencing in a study of blood T cell repertoires in COVID-19. This CDR3 region has 12 residues. The trim removed 8 bases at V and 7 bases at J, leaving 7 bases unmatched. Germline V gene data show CDR1 as GTSNPN and CDR2 as SVGIG (reference sequence). Libraries were prepared by immunoSEQ multiplex PCR; TCRdb keeps only in-frame clonotypes and omits some of them. The sample gives around 270,000 clones, around four fifths of which show up once; 4.2% is in the top ten. The material sequenced was peripheral blood. The chain is built from TRBV30 and TRBJ1-5; 8 nucleotides agree with TRBD1. The sequence was collected from a man aged 55-75 years with acute or convalescent COVID-19. The CDR3 region is CARTGPNQPQHF. CDR3 DNA sequence: TGTGCCCGGACAGGGCCAAACCAGCCCCAGCATTTT.